The 16 T cell receptor beta chains below come from one sample, sequenced in a study of CD8 T cells in Susac syndrome. Random hexamers primed reverse transcription of about 0.45 to 1 ug RNA. TCRdb fed the immunoSEQ multiplex PCR reads into MiXCR, producing one record per CDR3 protein. Counted here are around 130,000 distinct CDR3 sequences, roughly 96% occurring once; the ten biggest clones make up more than 0.095%. Sequencing used CD4+ T cells from PBMCs. These receptors originate from a human donor in good health.

This chain links TRBV3-1 with TRBJ2-2; 7 bases are shared with TRBD1. This CDR3 contains 15 residues. Germline V lookup: CDR1 LGHDT, CDR2 YNNKEL (reference sequence). Unmatched junction bases numbered 6, after V lost 4 bases and J lost 4 bases. The CDR3 region is CASSLRGRPTGELFF. The CDR3, as DNA: TGTGCCAGCAGCCTAAGGGGGCGACCCACCGGGGAGCTGTTTTTT. Together with reference TRBV3-1 and TRBJ2-2, the CDR3 gives the full variable domain: DTAVSQTPKYLVTQMGNDKSIKCEQNLGHDTMYWYKQDSKKFLKIMFSYNNKELIINETVPNRFSPKSPDKAHLNLHINSLELGDSAVYFCASSLRGRPTGELFFGEGSRLTVL.

This sequence joins TRBV7-2 and TRBJ1-1; D is unresolved. The CDR3 consists of 13 residues. V shed 1 base and J shed 4 bases, with 7 bases lying between them. Germline V gene lookup returns CDR1 SGHTA and CDR2 FQGNSA. Written as DNA, the CDR3 is TGTGCCAGCAGCTTAGGGCTCGTCACTGAAGCTTTCTTT. As protein: CASSLGLVTEAFF.

J is TRBJ2-4 and V is TRBV18, with D maybe TRBD2 (6 bases). CDR1 and CDR2 (germline): KGHSH, LQKENI. Trimming stripped 0 bases from V and 5 bases from J, with 17 bases between. This CDR3 comprises 17 residues. The CDR3 coding sequence is TGTGCCAGCTCACCACCGGGATCGGAGGGTAGGGAAAACATTCAGTACTTC. Its translation is CASSPPGSEGRENIQYF. Filled out from reference TRBV18 and TRBJ2-4, the complete variable domain reads NAGVMQNPRHLVRRRGQEARLRCSPMKGHSHVYWYRQLPEEGLKFMVYLQKENIIDESGMPKERFSAEFPKEGPSILRIQQVVRGDSAAYFCASSPPGSEGRENIQYFGAGTRLSVL.

The gene calls are TRBV27 and TRBJ2-7; D is perhaps TRBD1 or TRBD2 (6 bases each). The CDR3 runs to 17 residues. The V end lost 5 bases, the J end lost 5 bases, and 25 bases lay between the germline ends. Germline V gene sequence: CDR1 MNHEY, CDR2 SMNVEV (reference sequence). This CDR3 reads CASSIYSLGGVKNEQYF. CDR3 sequence (DNA): TGTGCCAGCAGTATTTATTCTCTCGGGGGCGTAAAGAACGAGCAGTACTTC.

CDR3 amino acids: CASSQWEGNEQFF. CDR3 DNA sequence: TGTGCCAGCAGCCAGTGGGAGGGCAATGAGCAGTTCTTC. The chain carries TRBV3-1 and TRBJ2-1, with TRBD2 matching 7 bases. The CDR3 runs 13 residues. Per germline, CDR1 LGHDT and CDR2 YNNKEL (reference sequence). With V trimmed by 3 bases and J by 6 bases, 2 bases remained unmatched.

V gene TRBV20-1 combines with J gene TRBJ1-2; D remains ambiguous. CDR1 DFQATT and CDR2 SNEGSKA come from the germline V gene (reference sequence). The CDR3 spans 9 residues. V was shortened by 4 bases and J by 7 bases, with 4 bases between the two germline ends. The DNA for the CDR3 is TGCAGTGCTAAGGGTGGCTACACCTTC. Encoded protein: CSAKGGYTF.

The V and J genes are TRBV5-1 and TRBJ1-2; 8 bases agree with TRBD1. Germline values: CDR1 SGHRS, CDR2 YFSETQ. This CDR3 spans 13 amino acids. The junction had 2 bases not matched to a gene; V was cut back by 3 bases and J by 4 bases. The CDR3 here is CASSSGQAYGYTF. Here the CDR3 DNA reads TGCGCCAGCAGCTCGGGACAGGCCTATGGCTACACCTTC.

This chain joins TRBV2 and TRBJ1-2; the D is unclear. The CDR3 covers 11 residues. V was trimmed by 11 bases and J by 2 bases, leaving 9 bases between them. Germline lookup yields CDR1 SNHLY and CDR2 FYNNEI. This chain's CDR3 is CAGIGNYGYTF. Written as DNA, the CDR3 is TGTGCCGGCATCGGCAACTATGGCTACACCTTC.

The chain combines TRBV28 with TRBJ1-1, with 7 bases lining up with TRBD1. This CDR3 contains 14 residues. V gave up 6 bases and J gave up 1 base; unmatched junction bases: 5. Germline V lookup: CDR1 MDHEN, CDR2 SYDVKM. The CDR3 region has the DNA TGTGCCAGCAGACTCAGGGGGAGGAACACTGAAGCTTTCTTT. This gives the protein CASRLRGRNTEAFF. The whole variable domain, remainder taken from reference TRBV28 and TRBJ1-1, is DVKVTQSSRYLVKRTGEKVFLECVQDMDHENMFWYRQDPGLGLRLIYFSYDVKMKEKGDIPEGYSVSREKKERFSLILESASTNQTSMYLCASRLRGRNTEAFFGQGTRLTVV.

This chain joins TRBV29-1 and TRBJ1-2; D is ambiguous. CDR3 length: 12 residues. Per the germline V gene, CDR1 is SQVTM and CDR2 is ANQGSEA. The V end was cut by 7 bases, the J end by 4 bases, with 13 bases between. The DNA of the CDR3 is TGCAGCGCCTCAGCGGTCAGCTATGGCTACACCTTC. It yields the protein CSASAVSYGYTF.

The genes are TRBV19 and TRBJ2-7; TRBD1 might be the D (5 bases). The germline gives CDR1 LNHDA, CDR2 SQIVND (reference sequence). Trimming took 10 bases from V and 7 from J, leaving 11 bases between them. The CDR3 is made up of 10 amino acids. Written as DNA, the CDR3 is TGTGCCACCACAAGGGGTGAGCAGTACTTC. Translating it yields CATTRGEQYF.

V and J are TRBV3-1 and TRBJ2-5; D unclear. The V end lost 3 bases, the J end lost 0 bases, and 8 bases lay between the germline ends. The CDR3 is 14 amino acids. Germline CDR1 is LGHDT and CDR2 is YNNKEL (reference sequence). CDR3 residues: CASSHWWDQETQYF. CDR3 nucleotides: TGTGCCAGCAGCCATTGGTGGGACCAAGAGACCCAGTACTTC.

The chain couples TRBV12-3 or TRBV12-4 to TRBJ2-1; D call uncertain. This CDR3 comprises 12 residues. V lost 3 bases and J lost 9, with 9 bases in between. The CDR3 region is CASSFISAEQFF. In nucleotides, the CDR3 is TGTGCCAGCAGTTTTATCTCGGCTGAGCAGTTCTTC.

The V and J genes are TRBV6-6 and TRBJ2-7; 8 bases line up with TRBD2. Germline V gene lookup returns CDR1 MNHNY and CDR2 SVGAGI (reference sequence). The CDR3 loop spans 15 amino acids. The junction had 13 bases not matched to a gene; V was cut back by 6 bases and J by 6 bases. The CDR3 DNA follows: TGTGCCAGCAGGCCAATTACTAGCGGATCGGTCGAGCAGTACTTC. Its protein product is CASRPITSGSVEQYF.

This chain connects TRBV7-2 to TRBJ2-1; D possibly corresponds to TRBD2 (5 bases). Trimming shortened V by 1 base and J by 4 bases, and 11 bases separated the two germline ends. CDR3 length: 15 amino acids. Germline V CDR1 and CDR2: SGHTA, FQGNSA. The CDR3 bases are TGTGCCAGCAGCTTAGGCGTTAGCGCTTACAATGAGCAGTTCTTC. It specifies CASSLGVSAYNEQFF.

V is TRBV29-1 and J is TRBJ2-7, with TRBD1 matching 9 bases. CDR1 SQVTM and CDR2 ANQGSEA come from the germline V gene. V trimming: 3 bases; J trimming: 9 bases; junction bases outside the gene matches: 12. This CDR3 has 14 amino acids. The CDR3 here is CSVDLNRQGERQYF. The CDR3 coding sequence is TGCAGCGTTGACCTTAACCGACAGGGGGAACGGCAGTACTTC.